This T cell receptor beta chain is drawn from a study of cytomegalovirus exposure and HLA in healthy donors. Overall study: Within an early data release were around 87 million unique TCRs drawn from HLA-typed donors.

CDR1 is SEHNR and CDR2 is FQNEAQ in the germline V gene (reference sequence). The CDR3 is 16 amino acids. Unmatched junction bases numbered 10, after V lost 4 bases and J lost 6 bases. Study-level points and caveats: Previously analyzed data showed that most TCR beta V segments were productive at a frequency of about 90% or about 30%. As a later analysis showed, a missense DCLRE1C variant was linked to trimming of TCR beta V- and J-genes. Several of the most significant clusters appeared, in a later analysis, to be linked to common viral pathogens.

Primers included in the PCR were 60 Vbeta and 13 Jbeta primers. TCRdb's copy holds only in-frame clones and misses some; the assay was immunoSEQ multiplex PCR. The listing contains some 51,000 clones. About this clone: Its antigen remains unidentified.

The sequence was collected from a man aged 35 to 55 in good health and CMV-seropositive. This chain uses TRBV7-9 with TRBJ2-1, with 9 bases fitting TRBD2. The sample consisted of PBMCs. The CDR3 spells CASSSSGGRASNEQFF. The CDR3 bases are TGTGCCAGCAGCTCGTCAGGCGGGAGGGCCTCCAATGAGCAGTTCTTC.